Included here is one T cell receptor beta chain sequence, with context. The data belong to a study of response to subunit inactivated influenza vaccine. TCRdb re-derived calls from the RT-PCR reads in MiXCR, one entry per CDR3 protein. The sample includes roughly 700,000 distinct CDR3 sequences, about 15% of them seen just once. V shed 4 bases and J 3 bases; nucleotides not matched to a gene: 4. Germline CDR1 is SGHRS and CDR2 is YFSETQ. There are 14 residues in the CDR3. The sequence was collected from a man aged 50-59 years who received an inactivated influenza vaccine. J is TRBJ2-5 and V is TRBV5-1; 9 bases map to TRBD2. Sequenced material: PBMCs from blood, taken 14 to 15 days before vaccination. CDR3 sequence reads: CASSAAGGEETQYF. In nucleotides, the CDR3 is TGCGCCAGCAGCGCAGCGGGGGGAGAAGAGACCCAGTACTTC.